This T cell receptor beta chain originates from a study of T cell responses to AZD1222 COVID-19 vaccine. Overall study results and limits: As reported, nearly half of all spike-specific TCRs target variant regions that are unmutated.

Trimming stripped 8 bases from V and 5 bases from J, with 16 bases between. Per germline, CDR1 MNHEY and CDR2 SVGAGI. There are 13 residues in the CDR3. On this clone itself: Antigen: not known.

Clones were read by immunoSEQ multiplex PCR, and TCRdb kept only the in-frame ones, dropping some. The table includes more than 35,000 clones, 75% to 85% detected once. Here the sequenced sample was peripheral blood, taken on day 0 of AZD1222 vaccination. The TCR was taken from an adult in good health. The rearrangement links TRBV6-5 to TRBJ2-7, with a weak D call TRBD1 (6 bases). The CDR3 DNA follows: TGTGCCAGCGCTCGTGTGGGGGCTCACGAGCAGTACTTC. Translation: CASARVGAHEQYF.